This TCR beta chain derives from a study of response to subunit inactivated influenza vaccine. Study findings and constraints: Authors suggested seasonal influenza vaccinations each recruit few new T cells.

The CDR3 loop spans 14 amino acids. CDR1 and CDR2 (germline): SGHRS, YFSETQ. The trim removed 4 bases at V and 5 bases at J, leaving 6 bases unmatched. TCRdb ran MiXCR on the RT-PCR reads and lists one entry per CDR3 protein. The sample carries roughly 540,000 distinct CDR3 sequences, approximately 20% recorded once. This clonotype was recorded a few times. The target antigen is unknown. These data were likewise used in another study, on T cells expressing NK-cell markers. This second report adds: 5'RACE template switching built TCR beta cDNA with unique molecular identifiers. Sorted CD3+CD56-NKG2C+, CD3+CD56+NKG2C- and CD3+CD56+NKG2C+ T cells were the source of the TCR beta repertoires. Among eight sequenced donors, seven carried HCMV seropositivity while one was seronegative.

The origin of this receptor is a man between 45 and 60 years old who received an inactivated influenza vaccine. This sample comprised CD4+ T cells sorted from PBMCs, obtained 12 days after vaccination. The V call is TRBV5-1, the J call TRBJ1-1; 9 bases are shared with TRBD1. The CDR3: CASSKDRGRTEAFF. CDR3 DNA: TGCGCCAGCAGCAAGGACAGGGGAAGGACTGAAGCTTTCTTT.